This TCR beta chain was identified in a study of blood T cell repertoires in COVID-19. Sequencing used immunoSEQ multiplex PCR; TCRdb keeps in-frame clones, though not all of them. The sample shows 310,000 or so clones, approximately 86% of them seen only once. Germline V lookup: CDR1 LNHDA, CDR2 SQIVND (reference sequence). Trimming took 3 bases from V and 6 from J; bases not matched to a gene: 9. This CDR3 contains 16 residues. Sequenced sample: peripheral blood. The receptor was derived from a man in his 70s with acute or convalescent COVID-19. This chain links TRBV19 with TRBJ2-3, with 10 bases matching TRBD2. The CDR3 protein is CASSMEGAGGRDTQYF. The CDR3 bases are TGTGCCAGTAGTATGGAAGGAGCGGGGGGGCGGGATACGCAGTATTTT.